This T cell receptor (beta chain) was documented in a study of long-term antiretroviral therapy in people with HIV. Sequencing used immunoSEQ v3.0 at survey level. The repertoire was sequenced with immunoSEQ multiplex PCR; TCRdb's copy has only in-frame clones and lacks some. This sample has 30,000 to 40,000 clones, with approximately 80% found just once. With regard to this clone: Its antigen is not identified.

CDR1 and CDR2 from the germline V gene are SQVTM and ANQGSEA. There are 14 residues in the CDR3. With 7 bases removed from V and 4 bases from J, the gap between germline ends came to 19 bases. Findings and limits, study-wide: Controls exceeded HIV repertoires in CDR3 length range.

The sequence derives from a woman aged 45-65 years with HIV. This specimen was unsorted PBMCs, taken 2 years after starting antiretroviral therapy. V and J are TRBV29-1 and TRBJ2-5; a possible D gene is TRBD1 (5 bases). The CDR3 spells CSAPGSSVVETQYF. In nucleotides, the CDR3 is TGCAGCGCCCCAGGGTCCTCGGTTGTAGAGACCCAGTACTTC.